These 13 T cell receptor beta chains came from one sample sequenced in a study of shared clonotypes between healthy human individuals. This table comes from immunoSEQ multiplex PCR, and its TCRdb copy is limited to in-frame clones, with some not included. The sample shows about 980,000 clones, about 80% of them seen only once. Sequencing was done on a sample of memory CD4+ T cells sorted from blood. Regarding subset: CD45RA-negative fraction. The receptor source for this set is a man aged 18 to 30 in good health.

A word on this clone: One end of the junction fails to match germline, which may point to a read error. The CDR3 sequence: CASSQVIFQETQHF. Here the CDR3 DNA reads TGCGCCAGCAGCCAAGTAATATTCCAAGAGACCCAGCACTTC. The chain uses TRBV4-1 and TRBJ2-5; the D is unclear. This CDR3 contains 14 residues. Per germline, CDR1 MGHRA and CDR2 YSYEKL.

The genes are TRBV28 and TRBJ2-7; 8 bases are a match to TRBD2. J lost 3 bases, V lost 4 bases, and 8 bases had no gene match. The germline CDR1 and CDR2 sequences are MDHEN and SYDVKM. The CDR3 has 15 residues. The CDR3 region is CASSSALAANYEQYF. Here the CDR3 DNA reads TGTGCCAGCAGTTCTGCACTAGCGGCCAACTACGAGCAGTACTTC.

The V gene is TRBV5-4, the J gene TRBJ1-2; 9 bases are a match to TRBD1. The CDR3 is 14 residues long. Trimming at V came to 9 bases and at J to 4 bases, leaving 10 bases not matched to a gene. CDR1 SGHNT and CDR2 YYREEE come from the germline V gene (reference sequence). The CDR3 DNA is TGTGCCACTCGTACAGGGGGCTATGCCTATGGCTACACCTTC. Translation: CATRTGGYAYGYTF. Filled out from reference TRBV5-4 and TRBJ1-2, the complete variable domain reads ETGVTQSPTHLIKTRGQQVTLRCSSQSGHNTVSWYQQALGQGPQFIFQYYREEENGRGNFPPRFSGLQFPNYSSELNVNALELDDSALYLCATRTGGYAYGYTFGSGTRLTVV.

This clone was seen just once. The chain joins TRBV6-5 to TRBJ2-1; possibly TRBD1 or TRBD2 for D (5 bases each). Trimming cost V 5 bases and J 12 bases, with 14 bases left between them. The germline V gene has CDR1 MNHEY and CDR2 SVGAGI. This CDR3 contains 12 residues. CDR3 bases: TGTGCCAGCAGTGCCCGGGACGGCCGGCAGTTCTTC. This codes for CASSARDGRQFF.

J is TRBJ1-5 and V is TRBV11-2; 7 bases align to TRBD1. The junction had 9 bases not matched to a gene; V was cut back by 5 bases and J by 5 bases. Germline loops: CDR1 SGHAT, CDR2 FQNNGV. The CDR3 consists of 15 residues. The DNA for the CDR3 is TGTGCCAGCAGCCCAGACAGGGTAGGCCATCAGCCCCAGCATTTT. Protein sequence: CASSPDRVGHQPQHF.

The V call is TRBV10-3, the J call TRBJ1-1, with 8 bases aligning to TRBD1. Germline CDR1 is ENHRY and CDR2 is SYGVKD. The CDR3 consists of 11 residues. V dropped 10 bases and J dropped 11; count of bases not matched to a gene: 9. The CDR3 nucleotides read TGTGCCACCGAGGACAGGGCGGAGGCTTTCTTT. Residues: CATEDRAEAFF.

This clone has a single count. The J gene is TRBJ1-1, the V gene TRBV23-1; D remains unclear. TRBV23-1 is designated an ORF whose function remains uncertain. The CDR3 sequence is 13 residues long. Trimming removed 6 bases from V and 1 base from J, with 9 bases in between. For the CDR3, the DNA is TGCGCCAGCAGAGGACCCCAGAACACTGAAGCTTTCTTT. Translating gives CASRGPQNTEAFF.

V gene TRBV7-2 combines with J gene TRBJ2-2; D unresolved. This CDR3 comprises 14 residues. Trimming stripped 6 bases from V and 1 base from J, with 9 bases between. The germline V gene encodes CDR1 SGHTA and CDR2 FQGNSA. This CDR3 reads CASRKSGNTGELFF. CDR3 coding DNA: TGTGCCAGCAGGAAGTCAGGGAACACCGGGGAGCTGTTTTTT.

This clone was observed many times. The V gene is TRBV15, the J gene TRBJ1-2; D not resolved. V lost 0 bases and J 7 bases, leaving 12 bases between the germline ends. Per germline, CDR1 LNHNV and CDR2 YYDKDF (reference sequence). This CDR3 spans 14 amino acids. The CDR3 is CATSRDRSAGGYTF. DNA for the CDR3: TGTGCCACCAGCAGAGACAGGTCGGCGGGTGGCTACACCTTC.

The chain recombines TRBV6-6 with TRBJ2-5; D may be TRBD1 (7 bases). The CDR3 has 15 residues. The germline V gene has CDR1 MNHNY and CDR2 SVGAGI (reference sequence). The V and J ends lost 6 bases and 4 bases respectively, with 18 bases between them. The CDR3 loop reads CASSKGGTERETQYF. DNA for the CDR3: TGTGCCAGCAGCAAAGGCGGGACAGAGCGAGAGACCCAGTACTTC.

The chain recombines TRBV2 with TRBJ2-7; D is undetermined. The CDR3 is 11 residues long. In germline, CDR1 is SNHLY, CDR2 FYNNEI. V was shortened by 9 bases and J by 6 bases, with 12 bases between the two germline ends. DNA for the CDR3: TGTGCCAGTGAGAGAGACTCCGAGCAGTACTTC. Its translation is CASERDSEQYF.

J is TRBJ1-1 and V is TRBV2, with TRBD1 matching 7 bases. Germline V gene lookup returns CDR1 SNHLY and CDR2 FYNNEI. The CDR3 covers 17 residues. V was pared by 7 bases and J by 2 bases, with 16 bases of the junction left unmatched. CDR3 residues: CASTVLGGRFENTEAFF. The DNA for the CDR3 is TGTGCCAGCACGGTATTAGGGGGCCGATTTGAAAACACTGAAGCTTTCTTT.

As DNA, the CDR3 is TGTGCCAGCAGTTATTTAGGGTCCCCACTCGGAGCTTTCTTT. Its protein is CASSYLGSPLGAFF. This chain links TRBV28 with TRBJ1-1; no firm D call. The CDR3 runs to 14 residues. CDR1 and CDR2 from the germline V gene are MDHEN and SYDVKM. V was cut by 4 bases and J by 10 bases, with 19 bases left in between.